This T cell receptor beta chain was sequenced in a study of cytomegalovirus exposure and HLA in healthy donors (dated by TCRdb to 2017 to 2019). For the study in its entirety: In an earlier analysis of 587 of the donors, less than 350 Gb of sequence data and approximately 120 million unique TCR beta sequences from 150 million to 200 million T cells were reported. About 330 gigabases of sequencing data and 91 million or so unique TCR sequences made up an early release that covered several hundred HLA-typed donors. Of the approximately 370 genotyped donors, 75% to 85% were placed in the genetic ancestry cluster associated with self-reported Caucasian donors. The study was designed to test whether signatures of past pathogen exposure could be identified by cataloging public T cell receptors. The T cell repertoires of some 670 subjects were profiled by immunosequencing and related to cytomegalovirus serostatus. A separate validation cohort of approximately 130 different subjects was used in addition to the approximately 670-subject first cohort. To predict cytomegalovirus infection status, the study brought together high-throughput TCR immunosequencing, statistical association of individual TCRs with disease status, and machine learning. A later analysis re-analyzed previously published TCR beta repertoires from 600 to 850 donors and added high-resolution HLA genotyping to study TCR occurrence patterns. Rather than drawing on any new phenotypic data, the later analysis identified candidate immune exposures from TCR beta sequences and the way those sequences occurred across donors. To decide whether each TCR beta V gene segment behaved as functional or pseudogenic, an earlier analysis of fewer than 750 of the donors relied on high-throughput TCR beta sequencing. Donor age, sex, ethnicity and CMV serostatus were compiled alongside the repertoire data. Genome-wide SNP genotypes for about 55% of the 666 donors were used in a later genetic analysis, which treated that subset as a discovery cohort. Every repertoire in the discovery cohort had been generated on one and the same sequencing platform. HLA typing covered class I and class II loci at four-digit resolution. Typing coverage differed by locus: A, B, C, DRB1 and DQB1 were typed in roughly 629-630 donors, DQA1 in approximately 520, DPA1 in nearly 610, and DPB1 in 400 to 480. Several DR-DQ haplotypes were treated as single units for association and clustering because of strong linkage in the cohort. Among under 450 genotyped donors of the cohort, an average of approximately 250,000 unique TCR beta nucleotide sequences were sequenced per donor, about a sixth of them non-productive. What the work shows at the level of the full study, not this receptor alone: The presence/absence analyses assumed that sequencing depth was roughly uniform across donors, and that assumption may not be true. Several of the top co-occurrence clusters appeared to be linked to parvovirus B19, influenza, CMV and Epstein-Barr virus, according to a later analysis. When HLA alleles, especially DR and DQ, strongly co-occurred, TCR associations were difficult to assign to individual alleles. Most CMV-associated TCR beta chains appeared to be HLA-restricted in a later analysis, and the HLA associations seemed to be driven largely by CMV exposure. In a later analysis, TCR association rates were found to vary across HLA loci, with the most associated TCRs seen for DRB1 alleles and the fewest for HLA-C alleles. A further reported finding was that TCR beta sequences accurately predicted the HLA-A and HLA-B alleles for most subjects in the first cohort. Across donors, most TCR sequences were observed very rarely, whereas some public TCRs were present in many individuals. In the study, 150 to 200 TCR beta chains were listed as associated with cytomegalovirus. Linkage disequilibrium might explain the correlated functional status among segregating V segments, but an unknown experimental factor could not be ruled out. For the cohort, immune exposure information was limited to CMV serostatus. A few of the identified cytomegalovirus-associated TCR beta chains were confirmed in vitro to be specific for cytomegalovirus antigens. The earlier analysis of a few hundred of the donors excluded some 16 rarely observed V segments, including chromosome 9 orphons, because counts were too low. According to a later genetic analysis, donors in an Asian-associated ancestry cluster had fewer N-insertions in productive TCRs than the roughly 700-donor mean. Some IMGT-functional V segments, including TRBV6-2 and TRBV6-3, could not be told apart with the 87-base-pair reads, so those segments were excluded. V-gene and J-gene trimming of TCR beta chains was associated with a missense DCLRE1C variant in a later genetic analysis, and the association was replicated in an independent cohort. In both the original and validation cohorts, the classifier was reported to diagnose cytomegalovirus status with high specificity and sensitivity. In a later analysis, HLA-associated TCR beta chains were found to be more clonally expanded and to have lower generation probabilities than equally common non-associated chains. It was suggested by the authors that the approach could potentially be generalized to other disease states and immunological phenotypes. This cohort had only TCR beta chains sequenced, and the lack of alpha or paired-chain data limited which features could be detected. HLA typing was unavailable for some donors at each locus, so association tests used only the typed subset. In an earlier analysis of about 550 of the donors, most TCR beta V segments were observed in productive rearrangements about 90% or about 30% of the time, broadly matching IMGT annotations. A cluster of highly shared sequence variants was judged likely to be a technical artifact of the sequencing pipeline. At a false discovery rate of 0.05, a later analysis linked about 17,000 TCR beta sequences to specific HLA alleles.

The cohort comprised 710 or so healthy bone marrow donors. At the time of sampling, all cohort members were nominally healthy, though unrecorded immune exposures were likely present. The donor was CMV seronegative and was included in the group of 352 seronegative cohort members. Each donor provided a peripheral blood sample, and peripheral blood mononuclear cells were used for TCR beta sequencing. Genomic DNA extraction from the blood cell samples was performed with the Qiagen DNeasy Blood Extraction Kit. Trimming at the junction amounts to 4 bases on V and 1 base on J, and the germline ends lie 5 bases apart. Spanning cysteine to phenylalanine, the CDR3 consists of 12 amino acids. Solely the CDR3 DNA is kept, with 36 bases framed from the first base. The germline V gene (reference sequence) provides CDR1 SGHNT and CDR2 YYREEE. This clone occurred a few times. The antigen it binds to is not known. Base qualities were left out, and no much larger clone turns up one base away.

Libraries came from the immunoSEQ multiplex PCR assay. For the multiplex PCR, a mixture combining 60 forward primers for TCR Vbeta segments and 13 reverse primers for TCR Jbeta segments was used. Amplification of the CDR3 region of rearranged TCR beta genes was performed with a multiplex PCR assay on genomic DNA. On the Illumina HiSeq System, the amplified TCR beta libraries were sequenced as 87-base-pair reads. Under the source paper's analysis protocol: Across the roughly 600 repertoires, a later analysis counted roughly 77 million unique TCR beta chains, 9.5 million to 13 million of which were shared by at least two donors. Raw reads were error-corrected and collapsed into unique sequences by a nearest-neighbor algorithm in which closely related sequences were merged to remove PCR and sequencing errors. Alignment of CDR3 sequences to IMGT reference sequences was used to assign V, D and J gene segments. Each retained sequence needed at least a six-nucleotide match to both a V gene segment and a J gene segment. Rearrangements were classified as productive when the CDR3 lacked stop codons and remained in frame with V and J, and all other rearrangements were classified as non-productive. CDR3 was defined by IMGT convention, running from the second conserved V-encoded cysteine to the conserved J-encoded phenylalanine. The earlier analysis of approximately 590 of the donors excluded any sequence lacking an unambiguous match to a single V gene segment. An earlier analysis of several hundred of the donors called V segments functional above 56.7% productive rearrangements and segregating when the between-donor standard deviation exceeded 5%. A statistical classification framework was built to diagnose cytomegalovirus status from the catalog of TCR beta chain sequences. In a later analysis, V and J genes were assigned by comparing TCR nucleotide sequences against IMGT/GENE-DB human TR gene sequences. The TCRdist pipeline was used in a later analysis to assign CDR3 sequences and most-parsimonious VDJ recombination scenarios. A later analysis defined each TCR beta chain by its CDR3 amino acid sequence plus V-gene family, and excluded reads lacking a unique V-gene family. A later analysis removed several hundred highly shared, low-generation-probability nucleotide sequences to deal with suspected cross-contamination and a sequencing artifact. In a later analysis, a clonal expansion index was calculated for each public chain from normalized within-repertoire ranks of inferred template counts. In a later analysis, generation probabilities were computed with a VDJ recombination model fitted to out-of-frame rearrangements, and the resulting probabilities were checked against IGoR. In a later analysis, hypergeometric tests were used to score TCR-TCR, TCR-HLA and TCR-CMV co-occurrence, with a repertoire-size bias correction applied to TCR pairs. To estimate false discovery rates, a later analysis permuted the HLA or CMV assignments 20 times. In a later analysis, co-occurring TCRs were grouped using DBSCAN, with TCRdist sequence similarity added in when clustering inside HLA-allele-positive subsets. Repertoires with fewer than 30,000 or more than 120,000 public chains, plus five repertoires with anomalous nucleotide sharing, were excluded from co-occurrence clustering. This immuneACCESS table, as held by TCRdb, lists in-frame sequences with V and J called but not all clones. Of the missing ones, under half trace to an unresolved V gene in checked studies; the others have no known cause. V and J calls and clone size are given by that table; D and trimming were obtained from the DNA. This sample lists 200,000 to 250,000 clones; more than 60% were detected once. The ten most abundant clones make up 1.8% of the sample.

This receptor was identified in a woman aged 25 to 45 in good health and CMV-seronegative. The chain joins TRBV5-4 to TRBJ1-1; matching of 5 bases hints at TRBD1 as the D gene. The sequenced sample consisted of PBMCs. The CDR3 region reads CASSQGNTEAFF. The nucleotides read TGTGCCAGCAGCCAGGGGAACACTGAAGCTTTCTTT.